The entry below gives a single T cell receptor (beta chain) sequence along with its context. These data belong to a study of blood T cell repertoires in COVID-19. Study details: Some COVID-19 samples were acute and others convalescent; all came from the United States, Italy and Spain.

The CDR3 has 16 residues. Germline V gene sequence: CDR1 MNHEY, CDR2 SVGAGI. The V gene end was trimmed by 4 bases and the J gene end by 4 bases; junction bases not matched to a gene: 10. Generated by immunoSEQ multiplex PCR, the TCRdb table keeps only in-frame clones and is missing some. The repertoire holds 110,000 to 150,000 clones, with more than 60% as singletons. The sample consisted of peripheral blood. The V call is TRBV6-5, the J call TRBJ2-1, with TRBD2 matching 7 bases. This TCR came from a woman aged 55-70 years with acute or convalescent COVID-19. The CDR3, as DNA: TGTGCCAGCAGTTTATCTAGCGGAGCGGGTTACAATGAGCAGTTCTTC. It is translated as CASSLSSGAGYNEQFF.